This is a list of T cell receptor beta chains from one sample in a study of cytomegalovirus exposure and HLA in healthy donors. Profiling relied on immunoSEQ multiplex PCR, and the TCRdb table lists in-frame clones only, not all of them. The repertoire has approximately 290,000 clones, over 70% of them found once; the top ten carry 0.3% to 0.35%. The specimen sequenced was PBMCs. The receptors here all came from a girl aged 2 to 9 in good health and CMV-seronegative. The CDR3 runs from the conserved cysteine through the conserved F or W.

J gene	V gene	CDR3 protein
TRBJ2-7	TRBV6-6	CASSAYRGSYEQYF
TRBJ2-2	TRBV7-2	CASSWGLAGGPGGELFF
TRBJ1-2	TRBV5-4	CASSSAGLEYGYTF
TRBJ2-5	TRBV10-3	CAISESVSGTIEETQYF
TRBJ1-1	TRBV5-6	CASSLGGTGGSVAFF
TRBJ2-7	TRBV6-1	CASSEGIGAAYEQYF
TRBJ2-3	TRBV7-8	CASSFPGTSGGSTDTQYF
-	TRBV27	CASSLIGVGGGYEQYF
TRBJ1-2	TRBV5-6	CASSPQGRVAYGYTF
TRBJ2-5	TRBV11-2	CASSSHHWAPYQETQYF
TRBJ2-5	TRBV9	CASSVGRGTETQYF
-	TRBV4-2	CASSQEWREYDEQYF
TRBJ1-3	TRBV10-3	CAITTGTDRNTIYF
TRBJ1-2	TRBV4-1	CASSQEEGANYGYTF
TRBJ2-1	TRBV11-2	CASRNRLAGGGGNEQFF
TRBJ1-1	TRBV19	CASSSMNTEAFF
TRBJ2-4	TRBV29-1	CSVGTPRGQGSKNIQYF
TRBJ1-5	TRBV11-2	CASSLEPGQPQHF
TRBJ2-3	TRBV30	CAWSISGITDTQYF
TRBJ1-2	TRBV5-4	CASSRPGQGALGYTF
TRBJ2-2	TRBV6-4	CASSDGQNTGELFF
TRBJ2-7	TRBV5-5	CASSTGLARYEQYF
TRBJ1-4	TRBV6-5	CASSRQGATNEKLFF
TRBJ2-7	TRBV4-2	CASSQDWGGRTSVEQYF
TRBJ1-1	TRBV4-1	CASSRAEESHRRERGCEAFF
TRBJ2-5	TRBV7-9	CASSLGTSGKETQYF
TRBJ2-5	TRBV2	CASSAVSGEKTQYF
TRBJ2-7	TRBV2	CASSSGTSGPIEQYF
TRBJ1-4	TRBV5-1	CASSSQGREKLFF
TRBJ2-7	TRBV18	CASSSGLAEAYEQYF
TRBJ1-1	TRBV13	CASSLGEVGGGKPFF
TRBJ1-4	TRBV28	CASRKRGSEKLFF
TRBJ1-4	TRBV28	CASSSYRGNEKLFF
TRBJ1-5	TRBV30	CAWTRDSNQPQHF
TRBJ1-5	TRBV6-6	CASRTPGTGYTRPQHF
TRBJ2-1	TRBV7-6	CASTMGRGPYNEQFF
TRBJ2-3	TRBV25-1	CASSEWSSGQTDTQYF
TRBJ2-7	TRBV2	CASSADIEQYF
TRBJ2-3	TRBV7-2	CASSLAQTSGRTDTQYF
TRBJ1-2	TRBV27	CASRSAGTNYGYTF
TRBJ2-7	TRBV14	CASSQDRTSWYEQYF
TRBJ2-1	TRBV6-6	CASSYASGGPYNEQFF
TRBJ2-7	TRBV11-2	CASSLLAGTGPYEQYF
TRBJ2-7	TRBV7-6	CASSLAGGFSEQYF
TRBJ1-2	TRBV14	CASSQERTEAPYEYGYTF
TRBJ1-1	TRBV30	CAWSWSLTEAFF
TRBJ1-1	TRBV2	CASSERTGNTEAFF
TRBJ2-7	TRBV10-1	CASSKHRTGPAKEQYF
TRBJ1-2	TRBV9	CASSVTGYYGYTF
TRBJ1-2	TRBV9	CASSANREGYGYTF
TRBJ2-2	TRBV27	CASSLYQGATGELFF